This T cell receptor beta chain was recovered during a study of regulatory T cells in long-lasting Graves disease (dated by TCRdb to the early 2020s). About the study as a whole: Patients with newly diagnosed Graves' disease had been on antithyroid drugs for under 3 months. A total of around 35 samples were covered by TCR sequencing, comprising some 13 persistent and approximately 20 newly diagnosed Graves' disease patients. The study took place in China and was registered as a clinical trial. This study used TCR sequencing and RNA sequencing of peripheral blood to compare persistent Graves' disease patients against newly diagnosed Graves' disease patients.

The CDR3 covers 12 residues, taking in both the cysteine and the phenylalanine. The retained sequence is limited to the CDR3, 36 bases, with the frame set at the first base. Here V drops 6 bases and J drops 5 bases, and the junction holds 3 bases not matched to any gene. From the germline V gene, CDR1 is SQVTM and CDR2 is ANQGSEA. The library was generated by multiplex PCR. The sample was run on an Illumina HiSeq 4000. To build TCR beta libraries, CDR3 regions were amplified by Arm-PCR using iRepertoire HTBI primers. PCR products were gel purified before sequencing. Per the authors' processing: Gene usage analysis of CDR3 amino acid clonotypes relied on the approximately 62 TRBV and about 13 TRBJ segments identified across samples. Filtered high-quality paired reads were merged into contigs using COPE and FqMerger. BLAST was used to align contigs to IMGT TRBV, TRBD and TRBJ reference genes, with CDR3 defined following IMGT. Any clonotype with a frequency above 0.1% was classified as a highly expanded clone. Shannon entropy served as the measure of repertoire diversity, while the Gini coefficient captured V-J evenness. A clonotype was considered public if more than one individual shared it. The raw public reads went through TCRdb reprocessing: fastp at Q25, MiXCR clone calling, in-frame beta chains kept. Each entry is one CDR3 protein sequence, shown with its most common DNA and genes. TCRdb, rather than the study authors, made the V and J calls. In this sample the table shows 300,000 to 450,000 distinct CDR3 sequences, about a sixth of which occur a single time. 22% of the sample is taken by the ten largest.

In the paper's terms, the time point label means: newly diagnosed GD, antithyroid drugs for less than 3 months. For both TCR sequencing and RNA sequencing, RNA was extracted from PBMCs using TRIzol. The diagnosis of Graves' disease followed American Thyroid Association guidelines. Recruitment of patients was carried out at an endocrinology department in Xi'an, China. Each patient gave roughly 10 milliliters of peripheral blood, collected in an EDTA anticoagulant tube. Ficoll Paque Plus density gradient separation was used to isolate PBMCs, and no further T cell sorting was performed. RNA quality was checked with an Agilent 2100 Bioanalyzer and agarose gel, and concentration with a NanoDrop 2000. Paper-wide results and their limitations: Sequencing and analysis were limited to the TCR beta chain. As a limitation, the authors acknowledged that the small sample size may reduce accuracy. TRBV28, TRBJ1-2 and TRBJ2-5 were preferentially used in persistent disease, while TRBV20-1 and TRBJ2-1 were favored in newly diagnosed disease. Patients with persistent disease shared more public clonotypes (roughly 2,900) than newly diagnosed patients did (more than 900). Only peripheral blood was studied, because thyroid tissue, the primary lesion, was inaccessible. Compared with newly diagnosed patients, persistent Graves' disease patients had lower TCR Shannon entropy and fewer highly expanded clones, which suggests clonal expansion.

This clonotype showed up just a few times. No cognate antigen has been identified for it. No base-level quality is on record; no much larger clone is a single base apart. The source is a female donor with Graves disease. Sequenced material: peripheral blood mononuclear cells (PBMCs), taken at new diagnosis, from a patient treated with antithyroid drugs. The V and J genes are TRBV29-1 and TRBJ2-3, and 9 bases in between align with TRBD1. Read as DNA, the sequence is TGCAGCGTCGACAGGGGGGAAGATACGCAGTATTTT. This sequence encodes CSVDRGEDTQYF.